Listed here are 21 T cell receptor beta chains from one sample, sequenced in a study of blood T cell repertoires in COVID-19. The protocol was immunoSEQ multiplex PCR, while the TCRdb copy is restricted to in-frame clones and leaves out a portion. The table lists approximately 170,000 clones, 83% of them singletons. Sequenced input: peripheral blood. The receptors come from a woman aged 70-85 years with COVID-19, enrolled during active disease.

This clone has just a few counts. This chain links TRBV18 with TRBJ1-5, with D perhaps matching TRBD1 (5 bases). Germline loops: CDR1 KGHSH, CDR2 LQKENI. Trimming removed 2 bases from V and 3 bases from J, with 11 bases in between. This CDR3 region has 15 residues. The CDR3 protein is CASSPETAPNQPQHF. The CDR3 DNA sequence: TGTGCCAGCTCACCAGAGACAGCCCCCAATCAGCCCCAGCATTTT.

The V and J genes are TRBV24-1 and TRBJ2-1, with D maybe TRBD2 (6 bases). Trimming pared 3 bases from V and 6 bases from J, leaving 14 bases between. CDR1 and CDR2 from the germline V gene are KGHDR and SFDVKD. This CDR3 is 15 amino acids long. CDR3 DNA: TGTGCCACCAGTGATCCGGGTCCGGGGGTCAATGAGCAGTTCTTC. Amino acids: CATSDPGPGVNEQFF.

The chain employs TRBV27 and TRBJ2-2; D is possibly TRBD2 (6 bases). This CDR3 region has 16 residues. V dropped 4 bases and J dropped 6 bases, with 18 bases sitting between them. CDR1 MNHEY and CDR2 SMNVEV come from the germline V gene (reference sequence). CDR3 loop: CASSSRLTSFAGELFF. CDR3 nucleotides: TGTGCCAGCAGTTCCCGCCTGACTAGTTTCGCCGGGGAGCTGTTTTTT.

The rearrangement links TRBV30 to TRBJ2-1; 8 bases are shared with TRBD1. The CDR3 loop spans 14 amino acids. Germline lookup yields CDR1 GTSNPN and CDR2 SVGIG (reference sequence). V shed 2 bases and J 3 bases; nucleotides not matched to a gene: 3. CDR3 bases: TGTGCCTGGAGTAAACAGGGGGTCTACAATGAGCAGTTCTTC. It is translated as CAWSKQGVYNEQFF.

The chain uses TRBV11-2 and TRBJ2-3; maybe TRBD1 (5 bases). Germline V gene data show CDR1 as SGHAT and CDR2 as FQNNGV. This CDR3 is built from 14 residues. The V end was cut by 1 base, the J end by 2 bases, with 7 bases between. CDR3 DNA: TGTGCCAGCAGCTTAGGGGGCATCACAGATACGCAGTATTTT. Encoded protein: CASSLGGITDTQYF.

This chain joins TRBV28 and TRBJ2-7, with TRBD2 identical over 8 bases. Germline CDR1 and CDR2: MDHEN and SYDVKM. CDR3 size: 14 residues. J gave up 5 bases and V 8 bases, and 11 bases lay outside the gene matches. CDR3 in DNA: TGTGCCAGCCATATAGCGGGATTCTCGGACGAGCAGTACTTC. This encodes CASHIAGFSDEQYF. The full variable domain, rest sourced from reference TRBV28 and TRBJ2-7, is DVKVTQSSRYLVKRTGEKVFLECVQDMDHENMFWYRQDPGLGLRLIYFSYDVKMKEKGDIPEGYSVSREKKERFSLILESASTNQTSMYLCASHIAGFSDEQYFGPGTRLTVT.

The chain uses TRBV11-2 and TRBJ2-1; TRBD2 matches 13 bases. The CDR3 spans 15 residues. V lost 1 base to trimming and J lost 6 bases; unmatched junction nucleotides: 0. The germline gives CDR1 SGHAT, CDR2 FQNNGV. The CDR3 DNA follows: TGTGCCAGCAGCTTAGGGACTAGCGGGAGCAATGAGCAGTTCTTC. This sequence encodes CASSLGTSGSNEQFF.

The rearrangement uses TRBV28 and TRBJ2-7, with D hard to call. The V gene lost 3 bases and the J gene lost 5 bases, with 8 bases spanning the gap. CDR3 length: 12 amino acids. Germline V gene lookup returns CDR1 MDHEN and CDR2 SYDVKM. The CDR3, as DNA: TGTGCCAGCAGTTTGGTTAGCAACGAGCAGTACTTC. Encoded protein: CASSLVSNEQYF.

Points on this clone: The sample has other DNA sequences that encode this CDR3 too. The chain uses TRBV7-2 and TRBJ2-3, with D maybe TRBD1 (6 bases). Trimming cost V 1 base and J 1 base, with 6 bases left between them. Germline values: CDR1 SGHTA, CDR2 FQGNSA. The CDR3 extends over 14 amino acids. The CDR3 nucleotides read TGTGCCAGCAGCTTAGACAGGGGCACAGATACGCAGTATTTT. Residues: CASSLDRGTDTQYF.

V usage is TRBV5-1 and J usage is TRBJ2-7; the match to TRBD1 covers 11 bases. From germline, CDR1 is SGHRS and CDR2 YFSETQ. The length of the CDR3 is 15 residues. J was trimmed by 4 bases and V by 4 bases; bases with no gene match: 7. CDR3 protein: CASSARDRGRYEQYF. In nucleotides, the CDR3 is TGCGCCAGCAGCGCACGGGACAGGGGGAGGTACGAGCAGTACTTC.

The V and J genes are TRBV7-2 and TRBJ2-4; TRBD2 is a possible D gene (6 bases). The ends were cut back, 4 bases at V and 9 bases at J, with 13 bases in the middle. CDR3 length: 13 residues. Germline V gene lookup returns CDR1 SGHTA and CDR2 FQGNSA. CDR3 sequence: CASSSGDVSIQYF. In nucleotides, the CDR3 is TGTGCCAGCAGCTCGGGGGATGTTAGCATTCAGTACTTC.

The rearrangement joins TRBV28 to TRBJ2-3; 12 bases line up with TRBD2. This CDR3 comprises 16 residues. The V gene end was trimmed by 3 bases and the J gene end by 2 bases; junction bases not matched to a gene: 3. The germline CDR1 and CDR2 sequences are MDHEN and SYDVKM. CDR3 in DNA: TGTGCCAGCAGTTTGCTAGCGGGAGGGCCCACAGATACGCAGTATTTT. It translates to CASSLLAGGPTDTQYF. The whole variable domain, remainder taken from reference TRBV28 and TRBJ2-3, is DVKVTQSSRYLVKRTGEKVFLECVQDMDHENMFWYRQDPGLGLRLIYFSYDVKMKEKGDIPEGYSVSREKKERFSLILESASTNQTSMYLCASSLLAGGPTDTQYFGPGTRLTVL.

This rearrangement joins TRBV5-1 to TRBJ2-1, with a tentative D call TRBD2 (6 bases). Germline V CDR1 and CDR2: SGHRS, YFSETQ. The V and J ends lost 1 base and 4 bases respectively, with 12 bases between them. The length of the CDR3 is 15 residues. CDR3 loop: CASSLRAGVYNEQFF. CDR3 nucleotide sequence: TGCGCCAGCAGCTTGCGAGCGGGTGTTTACAATGAGCAGTTCTTC.

The rearrangement joins TRBV12-3 or TRBV12-4 to TRBJ1-1; D is ambiguous. Trimming shortened V by 9 bases and J by 5 bases, and 13 bases separated the two germline ends. The CDR3 is 12 residues long. The CDR3 region has the DNA TGTGCCAGTTCCCCACGGGGAACTGAAGCTTTCTTT. It encodes CASSPRGTEAFF.

This chain connects TRBV3-1 (or the pseudogene TRBV3-2) to TRBJ1-2, with TRBD1 matching 10 bases. The CDR3 is made up of 16 amino acids. Trimming removed 1 base from V and 7 bases from J; junction bases left unmatched: 9. The germline V gene encodes CDR1 LGHDT and CDR2 YNNKEL (reference sequence). The CDR3 sequence: CASSQGATGGRGGYTF. In nucleotides, the CDR3 is TGTGCCAGCAGCCAAGGGGCGACAGGGGGCAGAGGTGGCTACACCTTC.

Comments on this clone: One junction end does not reproduce the germline sequence, and a read error may be involved. This chain uses TRBV27 with TRBJ2-2; D might be TRBD1 (5 bases). The CDR3 has 14 residues. Germline CDR1 and CDR2: MNHEY and SMNVEV (reference sequence). The CDR3 sequence: CACRRTTRAGELFF. Written as DNA, the CDR3 is TGTGCCTGCAGAAGGACGACCAGGGCCGGGGAGCTGTTTTTT.

V is TRBV5-6 and J is TRBJ1-1; 8 positions match TRBD1. V was clipped by 4 bases and J by 4 bases; unmatched bases: 18. The CDR3 length is 18 residues. Germline V gene sequence: CDR1 SGHDT, CDR2 YYEEEE. CDR3 nucleotide sequence: TGTGCCAGCAGCCGCTTACTTCGGGTGGCAGGGGGCATCACTGAAGCTTTCTTT. Amino acid sequence: CASSRLLRVAGGITEAFF.

The V gene is TRBV9, the J gene TRBJ2-1; 13 bases align to TRBD2. From germline, CDR1 is SGDLS and CDR2 YYNGEE. With 4 bases clipped from V and 8 bases from J, the junction kept 9 bases outside the gene matches. This CDR3 contains 16 residues. The CDR3 sequence is CASSPRTSGSGDEQFF. The CDR3 DNA follows: TGTGCCAGCAGCCCAAGGACTAGCGGGAGTGGCGATGAGCAGTTCTTC.

The chain links TRBV10-2 to TRBJ2-7; TRBD1 matches 8 bases. Germline lookup yields CDR1 WSHSY and CDR2 SAAADI. The CDR3 is 15 residues long. J gave up 6 bases and V 1 base, and 8 bases lay outside the gene matches. As DNA, the CDR3 is TGCGCCAGCAGTGAGTTTACAGGGGGTAGGAGCGAGCAGTACTTC. Amino acids: CASSEFTGGRSEQYF.

This chain links TRBV11-2 with TRBJ1-6, with unresolved D. V was pared by 2 bases and J by 9 bases, with 8 bases between. Germline V gene sequence: CDR1 SGHAT, CDR2 FQNNGV. The CDR3 is 13 amino acids. CDR3 region: CASSLNGGSPLHF. The CDR3 DNA reads as TGTGCCAGCAGCTTAAACGGTGGTTCACCCCTCCACTTT.

Only a few counts were recorded for this clone. The genes are TRBV27 and TRBJ2-7; D possibly corresponds to TRBD2 (6 bases). Trimming removed 0 bases at V and 2 bases at J, with 11 bases between. The CDR3 has 15 amino acids. CDR1 and CDR2 (germline): MNHEY, SMNVEV (reference sequence). The CDR3, as DNA: TGTGCCAGCAGTTTATCGTGGGACTCGGCCTACGAGCAGTACTTC. Protein: CASSLSWDSAYEQYF.